This TCR beta chain was identified in a study of preoperative IRX-2 immunotherapy in early breast cancer. Germline values: CDR1 KGHSH, CDR2 LQKENI. V dropped 3 bases and J dropped 4 bases, with 18 bases sitting between them. The CDR3 spans 17 residues. TCRdb's table, derived via immunoSEQ multiplex PCR, lists solely in-frame clones and lacks some. The sample contains about 42,000 clones, approximately 77% of which appear only once. Treatment reported: preoperative locoregional IRX-2 cytokine immunotherapy. Preoperative locoregional IRX-2 cytokine immunotherapy was tested in the phase Ib source study. The rearrangement uses TRBV18 and TRBJ1-4; perhaps TRBD1 as D (5 bases). The sequence was collected from a human donor with breast cancer. The specimen comprised tumor tissue, sampled after IRX-2 immunotherapy. This CDR3 reads CASSPDGGWGLNEKLFF. The DNA for the CDR3 is TGTGCCAGCTCACCGGACGGCGGTTGGGGCCTTAATGAAAAACTGTTTTTT.